This TCR beta chain is from a study of control samples from healthy donors and cancer patients. Using immunoSEQ multiplex PCR, the repertoire was profiled, and TCRdb retains in-frame clones only, with some absent. This sample has about 34,000 clones, with about 85% found just once. There are 13 residues in the CDR3. Germline CDR1 LNHDA, CDR2 SQIVND (reference sequence). V was shortened by 3 bases and J by 4 bases, with 9 bases between the two germline ends. Sequenced input: PBMCs. The gene calls are TRBV19 and TRBJ1-1; D perhaps matches TRBD1 (6 bases). This receptor was obtained from a woman aged 40 to 55 with lung cancer. Written as DNA, the CDR3 is TGTGCCAGTAGTATCCAGGGGAGCACTGAAGCTTTCTTT. Amino acids: CASSIQGSTEAFF.